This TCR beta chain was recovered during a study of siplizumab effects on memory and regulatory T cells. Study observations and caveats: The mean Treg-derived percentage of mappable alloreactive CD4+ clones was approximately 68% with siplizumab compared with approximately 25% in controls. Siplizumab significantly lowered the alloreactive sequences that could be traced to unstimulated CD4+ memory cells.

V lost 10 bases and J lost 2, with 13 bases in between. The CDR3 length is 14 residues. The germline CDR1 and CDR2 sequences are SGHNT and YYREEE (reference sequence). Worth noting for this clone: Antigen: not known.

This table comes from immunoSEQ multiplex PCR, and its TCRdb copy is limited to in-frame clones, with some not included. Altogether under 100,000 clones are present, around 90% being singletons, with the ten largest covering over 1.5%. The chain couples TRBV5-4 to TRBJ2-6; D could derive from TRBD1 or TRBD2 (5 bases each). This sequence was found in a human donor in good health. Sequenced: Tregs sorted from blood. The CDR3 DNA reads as TGTGCCGGGGAGAGGGACGCTGGGGCCAACGTCCTGACTTTC. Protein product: CAGERDAGANVLTF.